Detailed here is one T cell receptor beta chain. Antigen unknown. Cells defined as naive were viable CD3+CD4+ or CD3+CD8+ and CCR7+CD45RA+CD45RO-CD95-CD27+CD28+. This specimen comes from a study of T cells after posttransplantation cyclophosphamide. The assay was immunoSEQ multiplex PCR, and TCRdb's table has in-frame clones only and misses some. Among tens of thousands of clones listed, 95% to 98% were seen once. Study-wide points: Tissue-infiltrating T cells from skin or gut overlapped little with blood T cells. TRB clonality was highly associated with recipient CMV seropositivity and reactivation.

Source material: naive CD4+ T cells sorted from PBMCs. The TCR sequence derives from a man aged 40-55 years in good health, CMV-negative, and a related stem cell transplant donor.

The chain's CDR3 is CASTLDRAVGANVLTF. CDR3 DNA: TGTGCCAGCACCTTAGACAGGGCGGTAGGGGCCAACGTCCTGACTTTC. This chain joins TRBV21-1 and TRBJ2-6; the D call in the table, TRBD1, was not verified against the DNA. TRBV21-1 is classified as a pseudogene. This CDR3 spans 16 amino acids.